These 13 T cell receptor beta chains were sequenced from one sample in a study of cytomegalovirus exposure and HLA in healthy donors. PCR involved 60 Vbeta and 13 Jbeta primers. TCRdb's copy holds only in-frame clones and misses some; the assay was immunoSEQ multiplex PCR. The table has 130,000 or so clones, around 86% seen once. The source material was PBMCs. These receptors were taken from a woman aged 45-65 years in good health and CMV-seropositive.

The chain has TRBV15 and TRBJ2-3; D call uncertain. V lost 4 bases, J lost 0 bases, and 8 bases lay in between. Germline CDR1 and CDR2: LNHNV and YYDKDF (reference sequence). This CDR3 is built from 14 residues. CDR3 DNA: TGTGCCACCAGCACCGGTTCTAGCACAGATACGCAGTATTTT. As protein: CATSTGSSTDTQYF. Complete variable domain (other parts from reference TRBV15 and TRBJ2-3): DAMVIQNPRYQVTQFGKPVTLSCSQTLNHNVMYWYQQKSSQAPKLLFHYYDKDFNNEADTPDNFQSRRPNTSFCFLDIRSPGLGDTAMYLCATSTGSSTDTQYFGPGTRLTVL.

V usage is TRBV27 and J usage is TRBJ2-7, with D uncertain. Per germline, CDR1 MNHEY and CDR2 SMNVEV (reference sequence). The CDR3 loop spans 13 amino acids. Trimming left V 3 bases short and J 7 bases short, with 13 bases between. The CDR3 sequence is CASSLVAASEQYF. In nucleotides, the CDR3 is TGTGCCAGCAGTTTGGTCGCAGCGAGTGAGCAGTACTTC.

The chain combines TRBV2 with TRBJ1-1, with TRBD1 as a possible D gene (6 bases). The germline V gene encodes CDR1 SNHLY and CDR2 FYNNEI. V was pared by 6 bases and J by 0 bases, with 11 bases between. The CDR3 consists of 14 residues. The CDR3 here is CASRPTGMNTEAFF. In DNA, the CDR3 is TGTGCCAGCAGGCCTACAGGGATGAACACTGAAGCTTTCTTT.

The chain couples TRBV6-5 to TRBJ2-1, with 9 nucleotides matching TRBD1. The germline V gene encodes CDR1 MNHEY and CDR2 SVGAGI. With 8 bases clipped from V and 9 bases from J, the junction kept 11 bases outside the gene matches. The CDR3 has 14 residues. The CDR3 sequence is CASLRGQGGSEQFF. CDR3 nucleotides: TGTGCCAGCTTAAGGGGACAGGGAGGAAGTGAGCAGTTCTTC.

This clone is a singleton in its sample. The chain couples TRBV10-3 to TRBJ1-6; 7 positions agree with TRBD1. CDR3 length equals 14 residues. Per germline, CDR1 ENHRY and CDR2 SYGVKD. The V segment lost 5 bases and the J segment 10 bases; nucleotides outside the gene matches: 8. The CDR3 sequence: CAISQQGIDSPLHF. In nucleotides, the CDR3 is TGTGCCATCAGTCAACAGGGGATCGACTCACCCCTCCACTTT.

This rearrangement joins TRBV19 to TRBJ1-4; weak D call: TRBD1 (6 bases). The CDR3 runs to 15 residues. V was clipped by 3 bases and J by 0 bases, with 8 bases between them. Germline lookup yields CDR1 LNHDA and CDR2 SQIVND (reference sequence). CDR3 sequence reads: CASSIRGATNEKLFF. In DNA form, the CDR3 reads TGTGCCAGTAGTATCAGGGGAGCAACTAATGAAAAACTGTTTTTT. The full variable domain, its missing parts supplied by reference TRBV19 and TRBJ1-4, is DGGITQSPKYLFRKEGQNVTLSCEQNLNHDAMYWYRQDPGQGLRLIYYSQIVNDFQKGDIAEGYSVSREKKESFPLTVTSAQKNPTAFYLCASSIRGATNEKLFFGSGTQLSVL.

The V gene is TRBV4-1, the J gene TRBJ2-7, with 9 bases fitting TRBD2. CDR3 size: 14 residues. Germline loops: CDR1 MGHRA, CDR2 YSYEKL. V shed 3 bases, J shed 6 bases, and the junction held 6 bases outside the gene matches. CDR3 sequence reads: CASSHLAGSSEQYF. The CDR3 coding sequence is TGCGCCAGCAGCCATCTAGCGGGATCTTCCGAGCAGTACTTC.

The V and J genes are TRBV4-1 and TRBJ1-2, with TRBD1 matching 8 bases. Germline CDR1 MGHRA, CDR2 YSYEKL. The V segment lost 3 bases and the J segment 6 bases; nucleotides outside the gene matches: 6. The CDR3 extends over 14 amino acids. Here the CDR3 reads CASSHPDRGNGYTF. The CDR3, as DNA: TGCGCCAGCAGCCATCCCGACAGGGGTAATGGCTACACCTTC.

The V and J genes are TRBV6-1 and TRBJ2-3, with 12 bases fitting TRBD1. The CDR3 has 15 residues. V lost 10 bases to trimming and J lost 3 bases; unmatched junction nucleotides: 8. Looked up from germline, CDR1 is MNHNS and CDR2 is SASEGT. CDR3 sequence: CATSGQGARTDTQYF. The CDR3 coding sequence is TGTGCCACTTCGGGACAGGGGGCAAGGACAGATACGCAGTATTTT.

V gene TRBV30 combines with J gene TRBJ2-1; D may be TRBD2 (5 bases). Trimming took 1 base from V and 5 from J, leaving 12 bases between them. The CDR3 length is 14 residues. CDR1 and CDR2 (germline): GTSNPN, SVGIG (reference sequence). Here the CDR3 DNA reads TGTGCCTGGAGTGGACCTAGCATAAACAATGAGCAGTTCTTC. Protein sequence: CAWSGPSINNEQFF.

The chain recombines TRBV28 with TRBJ2-1; TRBD1 agrees at 9 bases. The germline V gene encodes CDR1 MDHEN and CDR2 SYDVKM. V gave up 5 bases and J gave up 9 bases; unmatched junction bases: 11. The CDR3 is 15 residues long. CDR3 sequence: CASSPYPGTGSEQFF. The CDR3 coding sequence is TGTGCCAGCAGTCCATACCCCGGGACAGGGAGTGAGCAGTTCTTC.

The V call is TRBV30, the J call TRBJ2-3; 11 bases are shared with TRBD2. The CDR3 loop spans 16 amino acids. The J segment lost 7 bases and the V segment lost 0 bases, leaving 9 bases of the junction unmatched. Germline V CDR1 and CDR2: GTSNPN, SVGIG (reference sequence). The CDR3: CAWSVGTSGRGNTQYF. As DNA, the CDR3 is TGTGCCTGGAGTGTAGGTACTAGCGGGAGAGGAAATACGCAGTATTTT.

This clone was seen more than once but under ten times. At the DNA level, this CDR3 is encoded by other sequences in the same sample as well. The chain couples TRBV7-9 to TRBJ2-5; possible D gene TRBD1, 6 bases. CDR1 and CDR2 from the germline V gene are SEHNR and FQNEAQ (reference sequence). Deletions cut 4 bases from V and 4 bases from J, with 10 bases between. The CDR3 spans 13 residues. This CDR3 is CASSSRGPETQYF. The DNA for the CDR3 is TGTGCCAGCAGCTCCAGGGGCCCAGAGACCCAGTACTTC.